Below are 15 T cell receptor beta chains sequenced from a single sample in a study of tumor and adjacent non-tumor tissue in lung cancer. TCRbeta libraries were built with three rounds of nested PCR, modified from ARM-PCR. TCRdb fed the multiplex PCR reads into MiXCR, producing one record per CDR3 protein. The profile shows about 93,000 distinct CDR3 sequences, approximately 65% of them singletons. This sample's RNA came from whole unsorted tissue. The sequenced material came from lung tumor tissue. Every receptor here comes from a man aged 55 to 70 with non-small cell lung cancer.

This clonotype was recorded many times. This chain links TRBV4-1 with TRBJ2-3; 9 bases agree with TRBD2. The germline CDR1 and CDR2 sequences are MGHRA and YSYEKL. The CDR3 loop spans 17 amino acids. V was pared by 1 base and J by 3 bases, with 8 bases of the junction left unmatched. The CDR3, as DNA: TGCGCCAGCAGCCAAGTGAGGGCGGGAGGGCTTACAGATACGCAGTATTTT. Its protein is CASSQVRAGGLTDTQYF.

About this clonotype itself: One end of the junction is discordant with germline, which a read error may explain. J is TRBJ2-3 and V is TRBV28; 9 bases line up with TRBD2. Germline CDR1 MDHEN, CDR2 SYDVKM. The CDR3 covers 15 residues. This CDR3 is CASRDSGRCTDTHYF. The CDR3 bases are TGTGCCAGCAGGGATAGCGGGAGATGCACAGATACGCATTATTTT.

Notes on this clonotype: Lacking the conserved final phenylalanine or tryptophan, this CDR3 likely reflects a read error. The V gene is TRBV11-1, the J gene TRBJ2-2; TRBD1 matches at 7 bases. The CDR3 has 15 residues. CDR1 is SGHAT and CDR2 is FQDESV in the germline V gene (reference sequence). Trimming at V came to 9 bases and at J to 1 base, leaving 8 bases not matched to a gene. CDR3 sequence: CASSNRGENTGELFI. As DNA, the CDR3 is TGTGCCAGTAGCAACAGGGGAGAGAACACCGGGGAGCTGTTTATT.

Details on this clonotype: A much larger clone differs from this one at a single base, so this may be a read error. V and J are TRBV4-1 and TRBJ2-1; D gene unclear. The germline V gene encodes CDR1 MGHRA and CDR2 YSYEKL. CDR3 length equals 13 residues. As DNA, the CDR3 is TGCGTCAGCAGCCAAGAGGCGTACAATGAGCAGTTCTTC. This translates into CVSSQEAYNEQFF.

This clonotype occurred a few times. This could be a read error, since a much larger clone is one nucleotide away. The chain recombines TRBV5-4 with TRBJ1-6; D not certain. The CDR3 spans 13 residues. V shed 4 bases and J shed 8 bases, with 10 bases lying between them. CDR1 SGHNT and CDR2 YYREEE come from the germline V gene (reference sequence). This CDR3 is CASSRRVDSPLHF. CDR3 in DNA: TGTGCCAGCAGCCGACGGGTCGATTCACCCCTCCACTTT.

Of note for this clonotype: At one boundary the junction diverges from the germline segment, which might be a read error. The rearrangement links TRBV6-6 to TRBJ2-1; D unclear. CDR3 length equals 10 residues. The germline V gene encodes CDR1 MNHNY and CDR2 SVGAGI (reference sequence). The CDR3 protein is CVSATYEQFF. CDR3 nucleotides: TGTGTCAGCGCTACCTATGAGCAGTTCTTC.

This chain links TRBV12-3 or TRBV12-4 with TRBJ1-3; D is possibly TRBD1 (6 bases). The CDR3 is made up of 16 amino acids. The CDR3 nucleotides are TGTGTTAGTTCCCCTATGGGGGCCTGGGGTGGAAACACCATATATTTT. It specifies CVSSPMGAWGGNTIYF.

On this clonotype itself: Relative to the germline gene, one junction end is altered; a read error may explain this. The chain uses TRBV6-1 and TRBJ1-6, with no clear D. Germline lookup yields CDR1 MNHNS and CDR2 SASEGT. The CDR3 runs 14 residues. The CDR3 reads CASSEAAVNSPLRF. The CDR3 DNA reads TGTGCCAGCAGTGAGGCAGCGGTGAATTCACCCCTCCGCTTT.

On this clonotype itself: Germline is not matched at one junction end, which may reflect a read error. The chain combines TRBV4-3 with TRBJ2-3; D is possibly TRBD1 (5 bases). Per germline, CDR1 LGHNA and CDR2 YSLEER. The CDR3 contains 14 residues. CDR3 residues: CASSQVGAVYTRYF. The CDR3 bases are TGCGCCAGCAGCCAAGTAGGGGCCGTGTATACGCGGTATTTC.

On this clonotype itself: Relative to the germline gene, one junction end is altered; a read error may explain this. The CDR3 coding sequence is TGTGGCAGCAGCGGGCCCCCAGGTTACGGCAATGAGCAGCTCTTC. Encoded protein: CGSSGPPGYGNEQLF. The chain has TRBV6-2 or TRBV6-3 and TRBJ2-1; tentatively, D is TRBD2 (6 bases). Germline CDR1 is MNHEY and CDR2 is SVGEGT. The CDR3 is 15 residues long.

In its sample, this clonotype was seen once. This could be a read error, since a much larger clone is one nucleotide away. The V and J genes are TRBV20-1 and TRBJ2-7; tentative D call: TRBD2 (9 bases). This CDR3 contains 15 residues. CDR1 is DFQATT and CDR2 is SNEGSKA in the germline V gene (reference sequence). CDR3 nucleotides: TGCAGTGCTACAGGGGGCGGGAGGGCCTCCAACGAGCAGTACTTC. Translating gives CSATGGGRASNEQYF.

About this clonotype itself: A read error is likely, as this CDR3 ends without the conserved phenylalanine or tryptophan. The limits of the CDR3 on the DNA are not certain, so only TCRdb's listed CDR3 is given. The chain links TRBV6-5 to TRBJ2-6; TRBD1 is the table's D call, not checked against the DNA. The germline gives CDR1 MNHEY, CDR2 SVGAGI. The CDR3 extends over 16 residues, inclusive of both ends. CDR3 sequence: CASRALGDSGANVLTV.

This clonotype is judged medium-sized (0.01 to 0.1%). The chain couples TRBV11-1 to TRBJ2-1; 8 bases line up with TRBD2. Germline loops: CDR1 SGHAT, CDR2 FQDESV (reference sequence). The V segment lost 1 base and the J segment 6 bases; nucleotides outside the gene matches: 11. The CDR3 totals 17 residues. The CDR3 protein is CASSLEMIAGYGNEQFF. The DNA for the CDR3 is TGTGCCAGCAGCTTAGAAATGATAGCGGGATACGGCAATGAGCAGTTCTTC.

The CDR3 DNA follows: TGCGCCAGCAGCTTGCAACGGGGACACGAGCGAGAGACCCAGTACTTC. Translated, it gives CASSLQRGHERETQYF. This chain uses TRBV5-1 with TRBJ2-5; D perhaps matches TRBD1 (6 bases). CDR3 length: 16 amino acids. Trimming shortened V by 1 base and J by 4 bases, and 17 bases separated the two germline ends. Germline V gene data show CDR1 as SGHRS and CDR2 as YFSETQ.

For this clonotype: Without the conserved terminal phenylalanine or tryptophan, this CDR3 likely stems from a read error. This chain links TRBV6-6 with TRBJ1-4, with D possibly TRBD1 on 5 matching bases. CDR1 and CDR2 from the germline V gene are MNHNY and SVGAGI (reference sequence). Trimming took 2 bases from V and 7 from J, leaving 14 bases between them. The length of the CDR3 is 15 residues. The CDR3 DNA reads as TGTGCCAGCAGTTACAGGGACGGACTGTTTGAAAAACTGTTTCTT. Encoded protein: CASSYRDGLFEKLFL.